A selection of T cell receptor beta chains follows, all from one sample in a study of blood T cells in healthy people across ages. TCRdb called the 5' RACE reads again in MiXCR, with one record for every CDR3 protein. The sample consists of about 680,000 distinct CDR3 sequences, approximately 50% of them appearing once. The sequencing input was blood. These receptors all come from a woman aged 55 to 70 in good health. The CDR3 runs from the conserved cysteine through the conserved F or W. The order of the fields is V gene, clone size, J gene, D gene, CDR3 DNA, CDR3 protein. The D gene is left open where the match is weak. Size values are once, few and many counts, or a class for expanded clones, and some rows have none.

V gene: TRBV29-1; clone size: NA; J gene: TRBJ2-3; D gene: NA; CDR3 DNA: TGCAGCGTTGCCGCGGACGGGGTCGTGGTGGGCACAGATACGCAGTATTTT; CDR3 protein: CSVAADGVVVGTDTQYF
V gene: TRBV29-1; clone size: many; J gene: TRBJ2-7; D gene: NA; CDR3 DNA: TGCAGCGTTGAAGGCGTGATAAGGGGAGAGCAGTACTTC; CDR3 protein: CSVEGVIRGEQYF
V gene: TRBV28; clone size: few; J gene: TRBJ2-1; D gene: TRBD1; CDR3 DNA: TGTGCCAGCAGTTCCCCGACAGGGGGAGCGAGGAGACAAGAGACCCAGTTCTTC; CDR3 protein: CASSSPTGGARRQETQFF
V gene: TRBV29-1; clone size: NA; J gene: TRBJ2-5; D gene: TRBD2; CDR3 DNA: TGCAGCGCCTGGGACTACTCCGACAATGAGCAGTACTTC; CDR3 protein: CSAWDYSDNEQYF
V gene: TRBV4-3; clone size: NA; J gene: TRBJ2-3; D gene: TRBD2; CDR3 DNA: TGCGCCAGCAGCCAAGATGGCCTAGCGGGAGGCACAGATACGCAGTATTTT; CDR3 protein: CASSQDGLAGGTDTQYF
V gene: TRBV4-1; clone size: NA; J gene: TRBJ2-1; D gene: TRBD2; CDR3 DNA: TGCGCCAGCAGCCCCCCGACTAGCGGATACAATGAGCAGTTCTTC; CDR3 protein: CASSPPTSGYNEQFF
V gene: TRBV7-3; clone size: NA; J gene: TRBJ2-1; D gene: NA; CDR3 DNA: TGTGCCAGCAGCGACACAAGGGGCTTCTACAATGAGCAGTTCTTC; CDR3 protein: CASSDTRGFYNEQFF
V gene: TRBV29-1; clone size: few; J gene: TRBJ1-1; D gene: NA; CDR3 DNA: TGCAGCGTTGCCGGGGCAATGAACACTGAAGCTTTCTTT; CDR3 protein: CSVAGAMNTEAFF
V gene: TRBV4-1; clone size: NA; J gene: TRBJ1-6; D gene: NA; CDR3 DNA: TGCGCCAGCAGCCAAAGGTCTCTAGGGACGTCCTATAATTCACCCCTCCACTTT; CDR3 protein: CASSQRSLGTSYNSPLHF
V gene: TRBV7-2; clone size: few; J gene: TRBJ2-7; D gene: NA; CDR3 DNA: TGTGCCAGCAGCTTAAAGATTGAGGGCCACTACGAGCAGTACTTC; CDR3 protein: CASSLKIEGHYEQYF
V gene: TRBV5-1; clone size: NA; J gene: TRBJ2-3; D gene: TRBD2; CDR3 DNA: TGCGCCAGCAGCTTGAGTGGCGGGAGTGGAGATACGCAGTATTTT; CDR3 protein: CASSLSGGSGDTQYF
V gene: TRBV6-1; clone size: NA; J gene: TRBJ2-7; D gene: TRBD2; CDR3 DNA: TGTGCCAGCAGTGACCAGACAGGGATCTTTAGCGGGGGATCCTACGAGCAGTACTTC; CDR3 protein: CASSDQTGIFSGGSYEQYF
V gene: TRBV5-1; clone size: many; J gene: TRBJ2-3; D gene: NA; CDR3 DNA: TGCGCCAGCAGTGCTTACGTGAGTGTTAGCACAGATACGCAGTATTTT; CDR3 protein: CASSAYVSVSTDTQYF
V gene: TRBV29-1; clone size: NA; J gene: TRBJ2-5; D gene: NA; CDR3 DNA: TGCAGCGTTGACTCTGGGACACGCGTTCAGGAGACCCAGTACTTC; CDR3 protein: CSVDSGTRVQETQYF
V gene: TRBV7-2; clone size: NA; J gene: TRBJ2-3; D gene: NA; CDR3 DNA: TGTGCCAGCAGCTTAGCCCCGCGTACGCAGTATTTT; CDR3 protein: CASSLAPRTQYF
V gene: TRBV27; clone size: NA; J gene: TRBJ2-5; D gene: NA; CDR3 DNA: TGTGCCAGCAGTTTTCACGGACCCCAAGAGACCCAGTACTTC; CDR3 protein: CASSFHGPQETQYF
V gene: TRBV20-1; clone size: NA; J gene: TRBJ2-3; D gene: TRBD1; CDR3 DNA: TGCAGTGCTCTCACAGGGGAGCGCCACACAGATACGCAGTATTTT; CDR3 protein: CSALTGERHTDTQYF
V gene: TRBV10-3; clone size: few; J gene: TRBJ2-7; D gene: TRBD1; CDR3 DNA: TGTGCCATCAGTGAACCGGGACAGGTGTTTTACGAGCAGTACTTC; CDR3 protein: CAISEPGQVFYEQYF
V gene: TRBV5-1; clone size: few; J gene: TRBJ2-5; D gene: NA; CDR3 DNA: TGCGCCAGCAGCTTGGCCGAGGTTGCGGGTGAGCAGTACTTC; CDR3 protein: CASSLAEVAGEQYF
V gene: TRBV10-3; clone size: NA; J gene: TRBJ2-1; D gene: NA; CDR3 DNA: TGTGCCATCAGTAATCAGCTTGGTTCCTACAATGAGCAGTTCTTC; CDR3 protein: CAISNQLGSYNEQFF
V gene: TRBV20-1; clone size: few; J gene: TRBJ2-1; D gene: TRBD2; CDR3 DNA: TGCAGTGCTAGCAGTAGCGGGAGCTCCTACAATGAGCAGTTCTTC; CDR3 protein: CSASSSGSSYNEQFF
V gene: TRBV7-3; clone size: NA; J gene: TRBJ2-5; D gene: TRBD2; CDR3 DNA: TGTGCCAGCAGCTTAACAGGGACTAGCTTGAGGGAGACCCAGTACTTC; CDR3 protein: CASSLTGTSLRETQYF
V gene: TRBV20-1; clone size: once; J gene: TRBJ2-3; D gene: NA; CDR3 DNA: TGCAGTGCTAGTAGGACATCAGATACGCAGTATTTT; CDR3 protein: CSASRTSDTQYF
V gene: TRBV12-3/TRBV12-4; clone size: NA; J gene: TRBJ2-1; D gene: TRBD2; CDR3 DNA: TGTGCCAGCAGTTTCTCGCGGGAGGGTCGTGAGCAGTTCTTC; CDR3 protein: CASSFSREGREQFF
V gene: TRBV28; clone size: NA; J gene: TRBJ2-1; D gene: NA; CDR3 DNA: TGTGCCAGCACCCTATTTGGCTCCTACAATGAGCAGTTCTTC; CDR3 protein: CASTLFGSYNEQFF
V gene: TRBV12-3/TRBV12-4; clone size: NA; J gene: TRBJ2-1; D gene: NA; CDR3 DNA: TGTGCCAGCAGTCCCATGACCCACAATGAGCAGTTCTTC; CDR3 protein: CASSPMTHNEQFF
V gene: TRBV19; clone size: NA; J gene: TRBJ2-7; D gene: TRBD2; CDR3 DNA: TGTGCCAGTAGTATTTCTCCAGCGGGAGCCTACGAGCAGTACTTC; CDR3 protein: CASSISPAGAYEQYF
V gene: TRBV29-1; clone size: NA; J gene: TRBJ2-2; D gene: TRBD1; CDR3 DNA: TGCAGCGTCAAACAGGGGAGCGGCGGGGAGCTGTTTTTT; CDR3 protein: CSVKQGSGGELFF
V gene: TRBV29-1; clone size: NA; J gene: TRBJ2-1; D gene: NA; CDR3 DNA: NA; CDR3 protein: CSVGGGTSDSYNKQFF
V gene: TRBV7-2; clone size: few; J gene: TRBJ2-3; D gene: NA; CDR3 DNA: TGTGCCAGCAGCCCCGACGTGGGAAGGTCAGATACGCAGTATTTT; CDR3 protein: CASSPDVGRSDTQYF
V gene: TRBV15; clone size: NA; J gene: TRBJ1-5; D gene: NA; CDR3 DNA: TGTGCCACCAGCAGAGATCGGGGCATAAGTCAGCCCCAGCATTTT; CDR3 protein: CATSRDRGISQPQHF
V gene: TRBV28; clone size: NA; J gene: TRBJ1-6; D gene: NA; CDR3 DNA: TGTGCCAGCAGTACCCCGACAGGAGGCGCCGGCACCCTCCACTTT; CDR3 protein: CASSTPTGGAGTLHF
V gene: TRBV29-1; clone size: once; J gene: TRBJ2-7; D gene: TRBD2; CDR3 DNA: TGCAGCGCAAGCGGGAGACCCGCCTTGAGCTCCTACGGGCAGTACTTC; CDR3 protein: CSASGRPALSSYGQYF
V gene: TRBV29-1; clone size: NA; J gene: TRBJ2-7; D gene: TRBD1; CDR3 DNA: TGCAGCGTTGAAGAAAAGGGGGCACCCTATGACGAGCAGTACTTC; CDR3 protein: CSVEEKGAPYDEQYF
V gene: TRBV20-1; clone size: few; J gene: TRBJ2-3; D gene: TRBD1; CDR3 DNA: TGCAGTGCTTCGCCGGGACAGGGGGCTCTCACAGATACGCAGTATTTT; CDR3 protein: CSASPGQGALTDTQYF
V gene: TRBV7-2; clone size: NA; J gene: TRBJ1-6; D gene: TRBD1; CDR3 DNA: TGTGCCAGCAGGCCGACAGGGAATAATTCACCCCTCCACTTT; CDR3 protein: CASRPTGNNSPLHF
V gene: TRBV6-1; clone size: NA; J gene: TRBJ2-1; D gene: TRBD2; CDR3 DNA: TGTGCCAGCAGTCTCCAACTAGCGGGGTACAATGAGCAGTTCTTC; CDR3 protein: CASSLQLAGYNEQFF
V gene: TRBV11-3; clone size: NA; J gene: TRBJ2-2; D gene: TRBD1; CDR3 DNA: TGTGCCAGCACCCCTTCCGGGACAGCGAACACCGGGGAGCTGTTTTTT; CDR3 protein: CASTPSGTANTGELFF
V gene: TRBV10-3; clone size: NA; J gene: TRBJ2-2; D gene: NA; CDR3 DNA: TGTGCCATCAGTGACCCCTCCGTGCCCCCGGGCACCGGGGAGCTGTTTTTT; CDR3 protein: CAISDPSVPPGTGELFF
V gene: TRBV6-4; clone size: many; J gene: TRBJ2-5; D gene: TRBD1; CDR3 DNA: TGTGCCAGCAGTGACAGACCGGGACAGGGGATGGAGACCCAGTACTTC; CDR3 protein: CASSDRPGQGMETQYF
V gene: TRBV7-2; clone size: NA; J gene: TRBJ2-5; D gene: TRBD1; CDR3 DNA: TGTGCCAGCAGCCCGGGGACAGGCCGCCAAGAGACCCAGTACTTC; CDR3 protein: CASSPGTGRQETQYF
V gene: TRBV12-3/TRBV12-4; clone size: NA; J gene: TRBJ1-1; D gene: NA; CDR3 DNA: TGTGCCAGCAGTTTCCGTTCGACAGGCCCGAACACTGAAGCTTTCTTT; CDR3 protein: CASSFRSTGPNTEAFF
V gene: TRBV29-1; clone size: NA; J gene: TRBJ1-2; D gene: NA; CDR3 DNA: TGCAGCGTTGAGGGGGGGGACAACTATGGCTACACCTTC; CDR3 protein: CSVEGGDNYGYTF
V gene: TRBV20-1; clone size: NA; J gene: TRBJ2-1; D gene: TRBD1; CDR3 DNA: TGCAGTGCCAAGGGACAGGGGGGTCGATGGGAGCAGTTCTTC; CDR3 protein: CSAKGQGGRWEQFF